This T cell receptor beta chain stems from a study of blood T cell repertoires in COVID-19. The V gene's germline CDR1 is SGHVS and CDR2 FNYEAQ. The CDR3 length is 14 residues. Losses at the gene ends were 5 bases for V and 5 bases for J; bases not matched to a gene: 6. TCRdb's table, derived via immunoSEQ multiplex PCR, lists solely in-frame clones and lacks some. The sample yields around 360,000 clones, around 87% seen once. V is TRBV7-6 and J is TRBJ2-5; 9 bases fit TRBD2. The sample was peripheral blood. This receptor was taken from a woman aged 25 to 45 with COVID-19, enrolled during active disease. The CDR3 nucleotides are TGTGCCAGCAGCCTAAGCGGGAGGTTTGAGACCCAGTACTTC. Its translation is CASSLSGRFETQYF.